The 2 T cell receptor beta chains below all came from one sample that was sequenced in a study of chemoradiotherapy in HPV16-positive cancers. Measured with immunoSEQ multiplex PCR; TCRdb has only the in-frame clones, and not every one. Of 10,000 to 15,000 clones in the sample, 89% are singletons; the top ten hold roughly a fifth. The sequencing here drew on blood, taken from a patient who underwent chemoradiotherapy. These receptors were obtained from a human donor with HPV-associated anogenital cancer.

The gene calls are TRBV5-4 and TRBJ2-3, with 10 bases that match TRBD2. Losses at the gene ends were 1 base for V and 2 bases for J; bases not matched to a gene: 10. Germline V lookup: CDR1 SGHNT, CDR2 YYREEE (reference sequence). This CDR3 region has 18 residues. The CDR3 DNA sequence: TGTGCCAGCAGCTTGAGTATCCGGACTAGCGGTCTCACAGATACGCAGTATTTT. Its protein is CASSLSIRTSGLTDTQYF.

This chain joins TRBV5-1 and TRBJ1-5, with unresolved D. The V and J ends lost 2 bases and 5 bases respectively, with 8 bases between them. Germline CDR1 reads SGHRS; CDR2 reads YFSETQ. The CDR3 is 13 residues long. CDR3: CASSLGLDQPQHF. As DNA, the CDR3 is TGCGCCAGCAGCTTAGGCCTGGATCAGCCCCAGCATTTT.